Only a few counts were recorded for the clone carrying this TCR beta chain. Its antigen is still unknown. Sequencing of cultured CD4+ T cell DNA used the Oncomine TCR Beta short-read assay. From the PCR reads, TCRdb called clonotypes with MiXCR, one entry per CDR3 protein. Among about 6,500 distinct CDR3 sequences, roughly 18% were seen once, and the ten largest hold about a fifth. This entry comes from a study of vaccination and CD4 T cells after COVID-19. Study-level information: Every participant had a vaccine, which was either BNT162b2 or mRNA-1273, given in two doses. The stimulating agents, overlapping spike peptides, came from SARS-CoV-2, HCoV-NL63, HCoV-OC43 and HCoV-229E.

Germline CDR1 MNHNS, CDR2 SASEGT. The CDR3 totals 15 residues. Losses at the gene ends were 6 bases for V and 7 bases for J; bases not matched to a gene: 7. Treatment reported: 10-day PBMC culture with coronavirus spike peptide pools or control peptides (ViraFEST assay). Using peptide pools, antigen-specific T cells were expanded in ViraFEST before TCRs were sequenced. What was sequenced was CD4+ T cells from blood, cultured in vitro. The chain employs TRBV6-1 and TRBJ2-1; 12 nucleotides line up with TRBD2. The clonotype comes from a human donor who had recovered from COVID-19. The CDR3 DNA reads as TGTGCCAGCAGGGCGACTAGCGGGAGTTGGAATGAGCAGTTCTTC. As protein: CASRATSGSWNEQFF.